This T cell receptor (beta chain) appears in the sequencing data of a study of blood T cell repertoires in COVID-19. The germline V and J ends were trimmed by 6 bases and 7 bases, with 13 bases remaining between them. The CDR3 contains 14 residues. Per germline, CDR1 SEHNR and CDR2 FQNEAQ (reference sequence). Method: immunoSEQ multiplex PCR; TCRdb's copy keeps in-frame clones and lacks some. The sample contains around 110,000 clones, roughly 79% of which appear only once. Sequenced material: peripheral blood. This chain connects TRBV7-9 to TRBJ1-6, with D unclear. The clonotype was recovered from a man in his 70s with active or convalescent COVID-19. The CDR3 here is CASRSTGDNSPLHF. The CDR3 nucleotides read TGTGCCAGCAGGTCTACGGGAGACAATTCACCCCTCCACTTT.